The subject of this entry is one T cell receptor beta chain. This clone was counted once. What this receptor recognizes is not known. Within one base of it there is no much larger clone, and no base qualities were kept. V and J are trimmed by 1 base and 2 bases, and the gene matches miss 14 bases of the junction. The germline V gene (reference sequence) provides CDR1 SEHNR and CDR2 FQNEAQ. The CDR3 runs 18 residues from the cysteine to the phenylalanine. Kept here is only the CDR3 DNA, which spans 54 bases and is read in frame from base 1. The immunoSEQ Assay, a bias-controlled multiplex PCR, was used to amplify TCRbeta CDR3 regions from genomic DNA. Per the source publication's procedure: The number of nucleated cells in each sample was estimated by amplification of reference gene primers within the assay. To quantify the absolute abundance of each unique TCRbeta CDR3 rearrangement, sequence reads were collapsed and filtered. For each sample, productive Simpson clonality was calculated as the square root of Simpson's diversity index across productive rearrangements. The immuneACCESS repertoire file appears here via TCRdb, limited to in-frame rearrangements. These files lack a portion of the clones; in checked studies, under half of the deficit traces to unresolved V genes, and the cause of the others is not known. Clonal size and the V and J genes are those of that table, whereas D and trimming came from the DNA. For this sample there are around 300,000 clones; 88% appear just once. 3.5% to 4% of the sample rests with the top ten.

The sample belongs to a study of blood T cell repertoires in COVID-19 (TCRdb year 2020). With respect to the entire study: The collaborator samples originated in the United States, Italy and Spain and spanned the acute and convalescent phases of COVID-19. The material from the prospective study consisted of cDNA or gDNA derived from T cells, B-cell-depleted T cells, or PBMCs. Deeply sampled blood TCRbeta repertoires from subjects exposed to, actively infected with, or recovered from COVID-19 were included in the dataset. The repertoires were made available in a free public database intended to serve as a resource for research on the immune response to SARS-CoV-2. Samples were obtained from the ongoing ImmuneRACE study (first 160 participants) and from 1,254 subjects provided by 6 global collaborators. A de-identified subject ID, COVID-19 status, age in years and sex were almost always included in the sample metadata. Where HLA class I and class II types were available, the types were taken from metadata supplied by the sample provider, not from assay-based typing. General study outcomes and caveats: How much clinical and demographic metadata was included differed by source and by participant, and the metadata was provided uncurated.

Collaborating institutions collected whole blood in K2EDTA tubes following their own protocols. For TCRbeta analysis, collaborators shipped samples in one of three forms: frozen whole blood, isolated PBMCs, or DNA extracted from either of those sample types. The sequence was obtained from a woman in her forties or fifties with active or convalescent COVID-19. The chain employs TRBV7-9 and TRBJ2-7, and 7 junctional nucleotides match TRBD2. Sequencing was done on a sample of peripheral blood. This receptor carries the CDR3 CASSLVEGAGAGAYEQYF. The bases are TGTGCCAGCAGCTTAGTCGAAGGTGCGGGAGCGGGCGCCTACGAGCAGTACTTC.